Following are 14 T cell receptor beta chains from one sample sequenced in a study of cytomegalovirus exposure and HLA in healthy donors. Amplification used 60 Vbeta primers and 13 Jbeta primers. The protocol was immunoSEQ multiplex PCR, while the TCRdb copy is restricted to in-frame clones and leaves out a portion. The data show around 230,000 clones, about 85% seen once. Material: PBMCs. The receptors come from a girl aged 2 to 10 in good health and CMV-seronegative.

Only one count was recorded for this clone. The CDR3 nucleotides read TGTGCCAGCAGTTTAAGAACAGGTCGGCAAGAGACCCAGTACTTC. It specifies CASSLRTGRQETQYF. This chain uses TRBV27 with TRBJ2-5, with D possibly TRBD1 on 5 matching bases. CDR3 size: 15 residues. V was trimmed by 2 bases and J by 2 bases, leaving 12 bases between them. Germline CDR1 and CDR2: MNHEY and SMNVEV (reference sequence).

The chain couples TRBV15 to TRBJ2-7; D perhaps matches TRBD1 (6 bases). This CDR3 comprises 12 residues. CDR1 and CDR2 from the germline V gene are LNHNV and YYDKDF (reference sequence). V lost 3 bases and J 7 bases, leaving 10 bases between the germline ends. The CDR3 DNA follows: TGTGCCACCAGCAGTTCAGGGGCTGAGCAGTACTTC. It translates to CATSSSGAEQYF.

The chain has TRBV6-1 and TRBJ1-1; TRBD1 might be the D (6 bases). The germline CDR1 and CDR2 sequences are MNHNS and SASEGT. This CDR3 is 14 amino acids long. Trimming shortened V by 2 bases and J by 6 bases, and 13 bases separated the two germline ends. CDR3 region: CASSETGNNAEAFF. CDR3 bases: TGTGCCAGCAGTGAAACAGGGAATAACGCTGAAGCTTTCTTT.

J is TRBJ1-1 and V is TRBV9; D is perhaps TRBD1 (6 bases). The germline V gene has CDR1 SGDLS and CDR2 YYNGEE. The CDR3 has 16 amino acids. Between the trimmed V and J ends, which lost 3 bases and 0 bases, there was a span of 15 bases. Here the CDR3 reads CASSDPSRQVNTEAFF. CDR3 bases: TGTGCCAGCAGCGACCCCTCTAGACAGGTGAACACTGAAGCTTTCTTT.

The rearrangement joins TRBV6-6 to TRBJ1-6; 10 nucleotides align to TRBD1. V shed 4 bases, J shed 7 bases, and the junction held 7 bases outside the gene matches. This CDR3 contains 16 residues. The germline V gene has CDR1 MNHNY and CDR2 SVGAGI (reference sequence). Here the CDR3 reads CASSLGTGARNSPLHF. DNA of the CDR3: TGTGCCAGCAGTTTAGGGACAGGGGCGAGAAATTCACCCCTCCACTTT.

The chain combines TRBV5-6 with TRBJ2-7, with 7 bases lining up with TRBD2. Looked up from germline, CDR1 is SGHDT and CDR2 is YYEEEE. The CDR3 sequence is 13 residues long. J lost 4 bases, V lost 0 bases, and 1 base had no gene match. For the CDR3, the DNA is TGTGCCAGCAGCTTGGTGGGGGGGTACGAGCAGTACTTC. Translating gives CASSLVGGYEQYF.

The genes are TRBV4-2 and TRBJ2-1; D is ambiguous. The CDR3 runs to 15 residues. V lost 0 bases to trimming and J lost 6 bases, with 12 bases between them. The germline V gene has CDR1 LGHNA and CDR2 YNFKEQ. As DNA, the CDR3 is TGTGCCAGCAGCCAAGAATTTCGCCGACTCAATGAGCAGTTCTTC. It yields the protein CASSQEFRRLNEQFF.

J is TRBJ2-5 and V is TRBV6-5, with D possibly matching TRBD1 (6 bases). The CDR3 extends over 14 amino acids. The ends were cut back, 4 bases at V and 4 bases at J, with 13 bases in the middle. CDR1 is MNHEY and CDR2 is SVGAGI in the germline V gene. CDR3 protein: CASSFVAGVETQYF. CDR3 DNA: TGTGCCAGCAGTTTTGTCGCAGGGGTAGAGACCCAGTACTTC.

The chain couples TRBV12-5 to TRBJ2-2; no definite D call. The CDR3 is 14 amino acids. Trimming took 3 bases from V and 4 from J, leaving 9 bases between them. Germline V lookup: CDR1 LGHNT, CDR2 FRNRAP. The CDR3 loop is CASGFDIFTGELFF. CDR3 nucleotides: TGTGCTAGTGGTTTCGACATCTTCACCGGGGAGCTGTTTTTT.

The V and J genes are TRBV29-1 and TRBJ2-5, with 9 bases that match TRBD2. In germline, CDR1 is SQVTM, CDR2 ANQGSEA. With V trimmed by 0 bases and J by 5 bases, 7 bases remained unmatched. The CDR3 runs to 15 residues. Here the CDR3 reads CSVEDRGGREETQYF. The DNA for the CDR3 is TGCAGCGTTGAAGATCGGGGCGGGAGGGAGGAGACCCAGTACTTC.

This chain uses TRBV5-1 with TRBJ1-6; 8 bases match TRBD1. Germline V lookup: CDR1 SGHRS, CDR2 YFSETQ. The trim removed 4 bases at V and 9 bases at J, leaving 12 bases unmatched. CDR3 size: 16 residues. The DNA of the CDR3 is TGCGCCAGCAGCGCTGCCCCAGGGGGCAAGACTTCACCCCTCCACTTT. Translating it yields CASSAAPGGKTSPLHF.

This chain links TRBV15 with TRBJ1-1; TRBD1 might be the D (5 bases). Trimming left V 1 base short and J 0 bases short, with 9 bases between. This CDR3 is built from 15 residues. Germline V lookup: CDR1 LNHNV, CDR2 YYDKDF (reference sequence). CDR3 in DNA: TGTGCCACCAGCAGAGCCCAGGGAATGAACACTGAAGCTTTCTTT. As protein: CATSRAQGMNTEAFF.

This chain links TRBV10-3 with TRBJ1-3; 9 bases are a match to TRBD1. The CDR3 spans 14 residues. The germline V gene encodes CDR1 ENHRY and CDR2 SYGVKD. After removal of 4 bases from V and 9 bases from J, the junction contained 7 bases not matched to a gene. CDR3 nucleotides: TGTGCCATCAGTGGAGTGGGACAGGGCGCCACCATATATTTT. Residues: CAISGVGQGATIYF.

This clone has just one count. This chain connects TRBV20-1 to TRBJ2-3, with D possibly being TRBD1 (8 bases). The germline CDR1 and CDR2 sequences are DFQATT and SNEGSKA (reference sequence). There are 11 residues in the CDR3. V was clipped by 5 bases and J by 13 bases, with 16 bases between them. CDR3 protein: CSAGGGTGEYF. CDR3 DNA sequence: TGCAGTGCTGGGGGAGGGACAGGCGAGTATTTT.